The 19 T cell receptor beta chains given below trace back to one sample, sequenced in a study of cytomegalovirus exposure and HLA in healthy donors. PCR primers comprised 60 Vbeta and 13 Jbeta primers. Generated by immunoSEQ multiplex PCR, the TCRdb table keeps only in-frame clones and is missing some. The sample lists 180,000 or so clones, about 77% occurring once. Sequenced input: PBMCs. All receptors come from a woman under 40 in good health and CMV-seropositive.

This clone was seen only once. The CDR3 here is CASSLARAGGPADTQYF. Here the CDR3 DNA reads TGCGCCAGCAGCTTGGCAAGGGCGGGGGGGCCCGCAGATACGCAGTATTTT. V gene TRBV5-1 combines with J gene TRBJ2-3; 9 bases line up with TRBD2. Germline V gene data show CDR1 as SGHRS and CDR2 as YFSETQ. The CDR3 consists of 17 residues. The J segment lost 4 bases and the V segment lost 0 bases, leaving 9 bases of the junction unmatched.

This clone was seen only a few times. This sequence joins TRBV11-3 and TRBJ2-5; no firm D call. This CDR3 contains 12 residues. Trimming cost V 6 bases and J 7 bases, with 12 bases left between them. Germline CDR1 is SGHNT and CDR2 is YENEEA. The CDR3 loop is CASSPGPSTQYF. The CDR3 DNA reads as TGTGCCAGCAGTCCTGGGCCCTCGACCCAGTACTTC.

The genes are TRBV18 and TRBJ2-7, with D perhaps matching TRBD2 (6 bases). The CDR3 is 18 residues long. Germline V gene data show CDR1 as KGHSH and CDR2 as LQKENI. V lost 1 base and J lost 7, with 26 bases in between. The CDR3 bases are TGTGCCAGCTCACCACTAACCGCCGGCGGTAGCGCCGGGGGAGAGCAGTACTTC. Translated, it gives CASSPLTAGGSAGGEQYF.

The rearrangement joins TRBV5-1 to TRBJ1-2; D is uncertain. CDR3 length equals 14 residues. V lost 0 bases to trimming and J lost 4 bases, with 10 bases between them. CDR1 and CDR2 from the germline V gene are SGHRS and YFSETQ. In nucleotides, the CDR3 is TGCGCCAGCAGCTTGGCGGTGACTGGCTATGGCTACACCTTC. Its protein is CASSLAVTGYGYTF.

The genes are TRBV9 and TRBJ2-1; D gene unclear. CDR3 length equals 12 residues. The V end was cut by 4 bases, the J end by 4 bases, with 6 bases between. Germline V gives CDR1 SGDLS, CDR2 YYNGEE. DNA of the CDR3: TGTGCCAGCAGCCCCAGTTACAATGAGCAGTTCTTC. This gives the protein CASSPSYNEQFF. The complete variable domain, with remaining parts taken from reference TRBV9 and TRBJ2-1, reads DSGVTQTPKHLITATGQRVTLRCSPRSGDLSVYWYQQSLDQGLQFLIQYYNGEERAKGNILERFSAQQFPDLHSELNLSSLELGDSALYFCASSPSYNEQFFGPGTRLTVL.

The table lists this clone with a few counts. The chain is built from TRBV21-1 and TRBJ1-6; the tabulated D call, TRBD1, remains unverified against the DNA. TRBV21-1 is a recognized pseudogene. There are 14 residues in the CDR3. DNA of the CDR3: TGTGCCAGCTGTCCCAGGGATTGGGGTTCACCCCTCCACTTT. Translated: CASCPRDWGSPLHF.

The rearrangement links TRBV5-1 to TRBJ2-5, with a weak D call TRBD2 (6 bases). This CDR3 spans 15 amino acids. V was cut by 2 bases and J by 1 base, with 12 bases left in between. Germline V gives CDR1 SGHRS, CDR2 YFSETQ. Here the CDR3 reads CASSFTPGLQETQYF. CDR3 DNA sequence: TGCGCCAGCAGCTTCACACCGGGACTCCAAGAGACCCAGTACTTC.

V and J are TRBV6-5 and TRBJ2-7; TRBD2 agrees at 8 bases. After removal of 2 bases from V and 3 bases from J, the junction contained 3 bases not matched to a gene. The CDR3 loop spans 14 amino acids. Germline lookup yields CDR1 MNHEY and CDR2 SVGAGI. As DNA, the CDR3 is TGTGCCAGCAGTTACAGCGGGGGACTCTACGAGCAGTACTTC. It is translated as CASSYSGGLYEQYF.

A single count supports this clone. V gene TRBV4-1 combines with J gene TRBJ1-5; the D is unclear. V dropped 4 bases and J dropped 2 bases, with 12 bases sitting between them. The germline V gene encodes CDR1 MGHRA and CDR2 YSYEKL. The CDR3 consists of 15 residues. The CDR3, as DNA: TGCGCCAGCAGCCCACACGACCGGGGCAATCAGCCCCAGCATTTT. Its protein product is CASSPHDRGNQPQHF.

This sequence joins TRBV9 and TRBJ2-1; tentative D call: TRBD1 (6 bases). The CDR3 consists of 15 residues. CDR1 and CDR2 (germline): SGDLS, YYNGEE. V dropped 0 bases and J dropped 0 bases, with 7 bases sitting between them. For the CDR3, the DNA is TGTGCCAGCAGCGTAGGGGGGCTCTCCTACAATGAGCAGTTCTTC. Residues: CASSVGGLSYNEQFF. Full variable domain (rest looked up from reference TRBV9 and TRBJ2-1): DSGVTQTPKHLITATGQRVTLRCSPRSGDLSVYWYQQSLDQGLQFLIQYYNGEERAKGNILERFSAQQFPDLHSELNLSSLELGDSALYFCASSVGGLSYNEQFFGPGTRLTVL.

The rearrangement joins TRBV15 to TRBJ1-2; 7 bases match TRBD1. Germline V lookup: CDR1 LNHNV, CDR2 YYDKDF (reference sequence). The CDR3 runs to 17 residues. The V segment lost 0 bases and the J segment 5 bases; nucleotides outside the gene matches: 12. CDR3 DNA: TGTGCCACCAGCAGAGATGCCAGGGGGACGCTCCCTTATGGCTACACCTTC. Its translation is CATSRDARGTLPYGYTF.

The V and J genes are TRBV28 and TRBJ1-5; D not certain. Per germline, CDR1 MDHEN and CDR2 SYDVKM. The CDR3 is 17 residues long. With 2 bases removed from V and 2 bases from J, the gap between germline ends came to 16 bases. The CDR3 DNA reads TGTGCCAGCAGTTTAGTATCCGGGTCCCTAGGCAATCAGCCCCAGCATTTT. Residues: CASSLVSGSLGNQPQHF. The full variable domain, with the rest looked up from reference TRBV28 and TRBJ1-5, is DVKVTQSSRYLVKRTGEKVFLECVQDMDHENMFWYRQDPGLGLRLIYFSYDVKMKEKGDIPEGYSVSREKKERFSLILESASTNQTSMYLCASSLVSGSLGNQPQHFGDGTRLSIL.

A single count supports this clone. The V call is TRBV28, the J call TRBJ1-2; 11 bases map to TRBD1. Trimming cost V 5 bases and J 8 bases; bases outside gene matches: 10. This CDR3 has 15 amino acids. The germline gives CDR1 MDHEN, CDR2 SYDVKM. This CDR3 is CASSQGTGGSGGYTF. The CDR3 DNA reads TGTGCCAGCAGTCAAGGGACAGGGGGTTCGGGCGGCTACACCTTC.

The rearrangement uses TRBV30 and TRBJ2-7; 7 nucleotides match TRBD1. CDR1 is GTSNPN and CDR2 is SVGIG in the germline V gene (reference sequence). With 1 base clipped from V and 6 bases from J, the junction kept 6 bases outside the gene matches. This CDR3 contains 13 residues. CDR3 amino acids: CAWSGQGSGEQYF. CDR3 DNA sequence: TGTGCCTGGAGTGGACAGGGAAGTGGCGAGCAGTACTTC.

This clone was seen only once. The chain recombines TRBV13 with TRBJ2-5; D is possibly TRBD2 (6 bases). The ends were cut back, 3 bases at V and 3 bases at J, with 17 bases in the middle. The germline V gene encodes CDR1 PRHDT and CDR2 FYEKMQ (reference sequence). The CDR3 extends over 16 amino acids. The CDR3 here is CASSFFSGEQKETQYF. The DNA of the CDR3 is TGTGCCAGCAGCTTCTTTTCGGGAGAGCAGAAAGAGACCCAGTACTTC.

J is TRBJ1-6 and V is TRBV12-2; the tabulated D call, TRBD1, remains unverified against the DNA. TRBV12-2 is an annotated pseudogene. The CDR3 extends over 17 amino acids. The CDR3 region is CASRLRQGSSYNSPLHF. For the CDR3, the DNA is TGTGCAAGTCGCCTCCGACAGGGGAGCTCCTATAATTCACCCCTCCACTTT.

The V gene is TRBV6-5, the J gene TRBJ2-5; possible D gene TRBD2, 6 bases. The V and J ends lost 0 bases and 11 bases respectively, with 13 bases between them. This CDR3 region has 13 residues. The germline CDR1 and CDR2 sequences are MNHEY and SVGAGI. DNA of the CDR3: TGTGCCAGCAGTTACTCAAGGTCTCGGGAGCAGTACTTC. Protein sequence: CASSYSRSREQYF.

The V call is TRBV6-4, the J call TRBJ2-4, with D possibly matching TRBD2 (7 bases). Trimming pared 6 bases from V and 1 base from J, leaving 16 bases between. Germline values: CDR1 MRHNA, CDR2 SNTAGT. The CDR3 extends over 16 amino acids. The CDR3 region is CASRPWEGGAKNIQYF. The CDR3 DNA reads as TGTGCCAGCAGGCCATGGGAGGGGGGTGCCAAAAACATTCAGTACTTC.

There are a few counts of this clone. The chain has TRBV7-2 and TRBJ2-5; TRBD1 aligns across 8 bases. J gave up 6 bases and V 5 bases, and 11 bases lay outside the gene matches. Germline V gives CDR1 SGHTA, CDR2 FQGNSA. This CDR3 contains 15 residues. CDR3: CASSREGQERQTQYF. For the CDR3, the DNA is TGTGCCAGCAGCCGCGAGGGACAGGAAAGGCAGACCCAGTACTTC.